This TCR beta chain was identified in a study of control samples from healthy donors and cancer patients. CDR1 is ENHRY and CDR2 is SYGVKD in the germline V gene. Trimming left V 2 bases short and J 0 bases short, with 10 bases between. CDR3 length: 16 amino acids. The repertoire was sequenced with immunoSEQ multiplex PCR; TCRdb's copy has only in-frame clones and lacks some. The sample has 85,000 to 90,000 clones; approximately 86% are singletons. The sequenced sample consisted of blood. The chain recombines TRBV10-3 with TRBJ2-2; the D is unclear. The TCR originated in a man aged 25 to 40 in good health. The CDR3 spells CAISEGQAANTGELFF. The CDR3 coding sequence is TGTGCCATCAGTGAGGGTCAGGCCGCGAACACCGGGGAGCTGTTTTTT.